The entry below describes one TCR beta chain. The data were taken from a study of T cell responses to AZD1222 COVID-19 vaccine. Repertoires were generated with immunoSEQ multiplex PCR, while TCRdb's copy carries only in-frame clones and drops some. The sample lists around 190,000 clones; approximately 92% were seen once. V trimming: 4 bases; J trimming: 2 bases; junction bases outside the gene matches: 5. CDR1 is LGHNA, CDR2 YNFKEQ, per germline. CDR3 length: 15 amino acids. The clonotype originates from an adult in good health. The genes are TRBV4-2 and TRBJ2-1, with 7 bases aligning to TRBD2. This material consisted of peripheral blood, taken on day 0 of AZD1222 vaccination. CDR3 amino acids: CASSPPGLTYNEQFF. The CDR3 bases are TGTGCCAGCAGCCCACCGGGACTAACCTACAATGAGCAGTTCTTC.